These 13 T cell receptor beta chains were sequenced from one sample in a study of OX40 agonist ivuxolimab in advanced cancers. Clones were sequenced by immunoSEQ multiplex PCR, and TCRdb holds only the in-frame ones, with some missing. This repertoire shows around 69,000 clones, roughly 82% found once; its top ten account for 1.5% to 2%. The material was CD4+ or CD8+ T cells sorted from blood, obtained in a trial of the OX40 agonist ivuxolimab. Source of these receptors: an adult with an advanced solid tumor such as melanoma, head and neck, liver or kidney cancer.

The CDR3 is CASSLRDTTIYSNQPQHF. CDR3 bases: TGTGCCAGCAGCCTAAGGGACACCACCATTTATAGCAATCAGCCCCAGCATTTT. The chain uses TRBV7-2 and TRBJ1-5; D may be TRBD1 (6 bases). CDR1 is SGHTA and CDR2 is FQGNSA in the germline V gene. The CDR3 sequence is 18 residues long. Trimming removed 5 bases at V and 0 bases at J, with 20 bases between.

The chain couples TRBV6-6 to TRBJ1-3; 12 bases are shared with TRBD1. Germline-derived CDR1 and CDR2 are MNHNY and SVGAGI (reference sequence). Unmatched junction bases numbered 6, after V lost 4 bases and J lost 8 bases. The CDR3 has 15 residues. DNA for the CDR3: TGTGCCAGCAGTTCGCCGGGACAGGGGGCTGACACCATATATTTT. It is translated as CASSSPGQGADTIYF.

The J gene is TRBJ1-2, the V gene TRBV14; D gene ambiguous. The CDR3 is 13 residues long. Trimming stripped 1 base from V and 4 bases from J, with 7 bases between. Looked up from germline, CDR1 is SGHDN and CDR2 is FVKESK. The CDR3 DNA sequence: TGTGCCAGCAGCCAAGGACGACTCTATGGCTACACCTTC. Its protein is CASSQGRLYGYTF. Full variable domain (remainder filled in from reference TRBV14 and TRBJ1-2): EAGVTQFPSHSVIEKGQTVTLRCDPISGHDNLYWYRRVMGKEIKFLLHFVKESKQDESGMPNNRFLAERTGGTYSTLKVQPAELEDSGVYFCASSQGRLYGYTFGSGTRLTVV.

V is TRBV6-6 and J is TRBJ2-7, with D uncertain. The CDR3 has 14 residues. The V gene's germline CDR1 is MNHNY and CDR2 SVGAGI (reference sequence). V was pared by 7 bases and J by 5 bases, with 18 bases between. CDR3 sequence (DNA): TGTGCCAGCATGGCTCCCCTCGGAGCCAACGAGCAGTACTTC. Amino acids: CASMAPLGANEQYF.

CDR3 sequence (DNA): TGCAGCGGTGGACTCACCCAAGAGACCCAGTACTTC. Encoded protein: CSGGLTQETQYF. The chain employs TRBV29-1 and TRBJ2-5; D might be TRBD2 (5 bases). The CDR3 runs 12 residues. With 7 bases removed from V and 1 base from J, the gap between germline ends came to 10 bases. CDR1 SQVTM and CDR2 ANQGSEA come from the germline V gene.

The V call is TRBV18, the J call TRBJ2-5, with D perhaps assigned TRBD1 or TRBD2 (5 bases each). This CDR3 comprises 15 residues. The germline V and J ends were trimmed by 3 bases and 4 bases, with 15 bases remaining between them. Germline values: CDR1 KGHSH, CDR2 LQKENI. The CDR3 DNA sequence: TGTGCCAGCTCACCCTTGGGGGTTATAGGAGAGACCCAGTACTTC. Amino acids: CASSPLGVIGETQYF.

The chain links TRBV6-1 to TRBJ2-3; D not certain. Germline V gives CDR1 MNHNS, CDR2 SASEGT. The CDR3 is made up of 13 amino acids. Trimming took 5 bases from V and 1 from J, leaving 7 bases between them. The DNA of the CDR3 is TGTGCCAGCAGTCCCACCCGCACAGATACGCAGTATTTT. It translates to CASSPTRTDTQYF.

The DNA for the CDR3 is TGTGCCAGCAGTTTCCCTGGGACTAGCACGTACCAAGAGACCCAGTACTTC. Translation gives CASSFPGTSTYQETQYF. V usage is TRBV28 and J usage is TRBJ2-5, with 9 bases fitting TRBD2. CDR1 and CDR2 from the germline V gene are MDHEN and SYDVKM. The CDR3 covers 17 residues. The junction had 8 bases not matched to a gene; V was cut back by 3 bases and J by 0 bases.

The chain joins TRBV30 to TRBJ2-6; TRBD1 aligns across 7 bases. The CDR3 is 17 residues long. Germline values: CDR1 GTSNPN, CDR2 SVGIG (reference sequence). The V and J ends lost 4 bases and 4 bases, in that order; junction bases with no gene match: 13. Here the CDR3 DNA reads TGTGCCTGGACCAGGGGAAGGGGGCGGTCAGGGGCCAACGTCCTGACTTTC. Translated: CAWTRGRGRSGANVLTF.

The genes are TRBV15 and TRBJ1-4, with 8 bases aligning to TRBD1. CDR1 LNHNV and CDR2 YYDKDF come from the germline V gene (reference sequence). The CDR3 consists of 14 residues. Trimming at V came to 5 bases and at J to 6 bases, leaving 5 bases not matched to a gene. This CDR3 is CATSLDREDEKLFF. CDR3 nucleotides: TGTGCCACCAGCTTGGACAGGGAAGATGAAAAACTGTTTTTT.

This chain uses TRBV11-2 with TRBJ2-7; 8 nucleotides match TRBD1. The length of the CDR3 is 16 residues. V trimming: 1 base; J trimming: 5 bases; junction bases outside the gene matches: 10. Germline CDR1 reads SGHAT; CDR2 reads FQNNGV. The CDR3 reads CASSLVSAGGRDEQYF. Here the CDR3 DNA reads TGTGCCAGCAGCTTAGTATCTGCAGGGGGCAGGGACGAGCAGTACTTC.

This clone was counted a few times. The chain is built from TRBV28 and TRBJ1-4; TRBD1 might be the D (6 bases). This CDR3 spans 13 amino acids. Germline CDR1 and CDR2: MDHEN and SYDVKM. V gave up 8 bases and J gave up 4 bases, with 11 bases separating them. The CDR3 protein is CASGQTINEKLFF. The CDR3 region has the DNA TGTGCCAGCGGACAGACTATTAATGAAAAACTGTTTTTT.

The genes are TRBV27 and TRBJ2-3; 10 nucleotides match TRBD2. From germline, CDR1 is MNHEY and CDR2 SMNVEV (reference sequence). This CDR3 is 15 amino acids long. Losses at the gene ends were 0 bases for V and 10 bases for J; bases not matched to a gene: 7. Written as DNA, the CDR3 is TGTGCCAGCAGTTTATCTCAGCGGGAGGGGTTTCCGCAGTATTTT. Translating it yields CASSLSQREGFPQYF.